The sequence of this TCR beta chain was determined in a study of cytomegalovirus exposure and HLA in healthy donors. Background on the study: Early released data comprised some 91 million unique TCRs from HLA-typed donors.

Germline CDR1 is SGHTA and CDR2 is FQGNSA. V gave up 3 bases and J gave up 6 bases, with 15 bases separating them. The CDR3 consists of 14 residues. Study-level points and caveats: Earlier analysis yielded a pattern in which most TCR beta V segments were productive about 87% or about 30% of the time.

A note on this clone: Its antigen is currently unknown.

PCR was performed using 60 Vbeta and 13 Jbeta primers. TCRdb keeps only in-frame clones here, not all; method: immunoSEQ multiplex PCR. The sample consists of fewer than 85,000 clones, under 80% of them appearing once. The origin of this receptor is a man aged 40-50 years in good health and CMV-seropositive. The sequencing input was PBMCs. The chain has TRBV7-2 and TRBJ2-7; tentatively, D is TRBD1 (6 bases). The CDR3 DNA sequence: TGTGCCAGCAGCTTCCAGCCCAGGGGTACCGAGCAGTACTTC. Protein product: CASSFQPRGTEQYF.